This T cell receptor (beta chain) stems from a study of blood T cell repertoires in COVID-19. Across the whole study: T cells, B-cell-depleted T cells, or PBMCs provided the cDNA or gDNA that served as material.

The CDR3 runs 11 residues. Trimming stripped 5 bases from V and 6 bases from J, with 4 bases between. The germline gives CDR1 SGHNT, CDR2 YENEEA. Sequenced by immunoSEQ multiplex PCR; TCRdb stores in-frame clones only, minus some. The sample has 60,000 to 95,000 clones, around 67% seen once. Sequencing was performed on peripheral blood. This chain joins TRBV11-3 and TRBJ2-2, with D uncertain. This TCR was recovered from a human donor with acute or convalescent COVID-19. The donor label of this sample is uncertain. The CDR3, as DNA: TGTGCCAGCAGCCAATCCGGGGAGCTGTTTTTT. This translates into CASSQSGELFF.